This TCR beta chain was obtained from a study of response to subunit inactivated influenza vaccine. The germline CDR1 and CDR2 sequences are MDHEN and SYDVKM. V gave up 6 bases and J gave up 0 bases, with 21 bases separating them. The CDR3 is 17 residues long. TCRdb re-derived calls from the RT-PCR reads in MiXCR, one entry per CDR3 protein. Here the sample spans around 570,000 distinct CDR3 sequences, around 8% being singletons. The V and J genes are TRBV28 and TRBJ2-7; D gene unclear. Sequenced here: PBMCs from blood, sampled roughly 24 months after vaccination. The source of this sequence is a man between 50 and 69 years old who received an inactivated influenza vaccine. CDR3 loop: CASSHSGRQVFSYEQYF. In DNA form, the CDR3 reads TGTGCCAGCAGCCACTCGGGTCGGCAAGTCTTCTCCTACGAGCAGTACTTC.